The T cell receptor (beta chain) under discussion was sequenced for a study of CD8 T cells in ankylosing spondylitis. Germline values: CDR1 SGHTA, CDR2 FQGNSA. The V end lost 2 bases, the J end lost 5 bases, and 10 bases lay between the germline ends. CDR3 length: 14 residues. General study findings and limits: Ankylosing spondylitis blood seemed to carry a telltale TCR beta motif made of seven or eight highly homologous variants.

Notes on this clonotype: Its antigen is currently unknown.

Each CDR3 protein gets one entry after TCRdb re-called the 5' RACE reads with MiXCR. The data contain approximately 220,000 distinct CDR3 sequences, approximately 24% of them seen just once; the ten biggest clones take up under 7%. Sequencing was done on a sample of blood, either unsorted or a sorted T cell fraction (not recorded which). The clonotype comes from a male donor with ankylosing spondylitis or in good health (not recorded which). This chain uses TRBV7-2 with TRBJ2-1; no clear D. CDR3: CASSLSTVNNEQFF. CDR3 sequence (DNA): TGTGCCAGCAGCTTATCAACCGTCAACAATGAGCAGTTCTTC.